The 19 T cell receptor beta chains reported below all come from one sample, sequenced in a study of cytomegalovirus exposure and HLA in healthy donors. The protocol was immunoSEQ multiplex PCR, while the TCRdb copy is restricted to in-frame clones and leaves out a portion. The sample contains approximately 220,000 clones, 80% to 90% of which appear only once. The sequencing sample was made of PBMCs. These receptors were collected from a man younger than 30 in good health and CMV-seronegative.

This clone was counted between two and nine times. The V and J genes are TRBV7-2 and TRBJ2-7; 14 nucleotides agree with TRBD2. This CDR3 contains 15 residues. V was clipped by 6 bases and J by 2 bases; unmatched bases: 3. CDR1 and CDR2 (germline): SGHTA, FQGNSA. The CDR3 bases are TGTGCCAGCAGGAAGGGACTAGCGGGGGCCTACGAGCAGTACTTC. As protein: CASRKGLAGAYEQYF.

The gene calls are TRBV7-2 and TRBJ2-1; TRBD2 is a possible D gene (6 bases). This CDR3 comprises 16 residues. V lost 7 bases to trimming and J lost 1 base, with 17 bases between them. Per the germline V gene, CDR1 is SGHTA and CDR2 is FQGNSA. CDR3 region: CASTSMGRLSYNEQFF. The CDR3 DNA is TGTGCCAGCACCTCAATGGGGAGGTTGTCCTACAATGAGCAGTTCTTC. Supplemented by reference TRBV7-2 and TRBJ2-1, the full variable domain reads GAGVSQSPSNKVTEKGKDVELRCDPISGHTALYWYRQSLGQGLEFLIYFQGNSAPDKSGLPSDRFSAERTGGSVSTLTIQRTQQEDSAVYLCASTSMGRLSYNEQFFGPGTRLTVL.

This chain links TRBV2 with TRBJ2-3, with 11 nucleotides matching TRBD2. CDR1 SNHLY and CDR2 FYNNEI come from the germline V gene. Trimming took 5 bases from V and 2 from J; bases not matched to a gene: 6. The CDR3 covers 16 residues. This CDR3 is CASSPLAGALTDTQYF. The CDR3 bases are TGTGCCAGCAGTCCACTAGCGGGGGCCCTCACAGATACGCAGTATTTT.

The rearrangement uses TRBV30 and TRBJ1-1; no definite D call. CDR3 size: 13 residues. Between the trimmed V and J ends, which lost 2 bases and 10 bases, there was a span of 17 bases. The germline V gene encodes CDR1 GTSNPN and CDR2 SVGIG (reference sequence). CDR3 nucleotide sequence: TGTGCCTGGAGTTCCGGCAGGCAAGGTGGAGCTTTCTTT. Its protein product is CAWSSGRQGGAFF.

The rearrangement joins TRBV27 to TRBJ2-7; 7 nucleotides match TRBD1. After removal of 3 bases from V and 2 bases from J, the junction contained 1 base not matched to a gene. This CDR3 has 13 residues. Germline CDR1 is MNHEY and CDR2 is SMNVEV (reference sequence). CDR3 nucleotides: TGTGCCAGCAGTTTCGACAGGGCCTACGAGCAGTACTTC. This sequence encodes CASSFDRAYEQYF.

The table lists this clone with a few counts. The J gene is TRBJ1-2, the V gene TRBV11-2; D is unclear. CDR1 and CDR2 from the germline V gene are SGHAT and FQNNGV. The CDR3 has 16 residues. Trimming shortened V by 0 bases and J by 4 bases, and 15 bases separated the two germline ends. The CDR3 sequence: CASSLEPLGSLYGYTF. DNA for the CDR3: TGTGCCAGCAGCTTAGAACCCCTGGGCAGCCTCTATGGCTACACCTTC.

The CDR3 reads CAIRAGDRASGNTIYF. The CDR3 nucleotides read TGTGCCATCAGGGCAGGGGACAGGGCCTCTGGAAACACCATATATTTT. V and J are TRBV10-3 and TRBJ1-3; 9 nucleotides align to TRBD1. Germline V gene data show CDR1 as ENHRY and CDR2 as SYGVKD. The trim removed 6 bases at V and 0 bases at J, leaving 6 bases unmatched. The CDR3 runs 16 residues.

This rearrangement joins TRBV5-6 to TRBJ2-1; TRBD2 aligns across 7 bases. V shed 4 bases, J shed 8 bases, and the junction held 12 bases outside the gene matches. The CDR3 runs 15 residues. Germline CDR1 reads SGHDT; CDR2 reads YYEEEE. The CDR3 reads CASSPLSGYGDEQFF. The CDR3 nucleotides are TGTGCCAGCAGCCCACTTAGCGGGTACGGCGATGAGCAGTTCTTC.

The rearrangement links TRBV4-3 to TRBJ2-1; 12 nucleotides line up with TRBD2. Germline V gives CDR1 LGHNA, CDR2 YSLEER. With 1 base clipped from V and 9 bases from J, the junction kept 4 bases outside the gene matches. This CDR3 region has 15 residues. Here the CDR3 reads CASSQGTSGAGEQFF. CDR3 in DNA: TGCGCCAGCAGCCAAGGGACTAGCGGGGCAGGTGAGCAGTTCTTC.

This chain uses TRBV9 with TRBJ1-1, with 8 bases that match TRBD1. Germline assignment: CDR1 SGDLS and CDR2 YYNGEE. Trimming removed 6 bases from V and 1 base from J; junction bases left unmatched: 2. The CDR3 has 13 residues. The CDR3 loop is CASTQGGNTEAFF. The CDR3 bases are TGTGCCAGCACACAGGGGGGGAACACTGAAGCTTTCTTT.

The CDR3 nucleotides are TGTGCCAGCAGCTTGGCTGGAGGGAGGGCCGGGGAGCAGTACTTC. It is translated as CASSLAGGRAGEQYF. The chain recombines TRBV5-6 with TRBJ2-7, with 7 bases that match TRBD2. The CDR3 is 15 residues long. Per the germline V gene, CDR1 is SGHDT and CDR2 is YYEEEE. V gave up 0 bases and J gave up 7 bases; unmatched junction bases: 10. Full variable domain (remainder filled in from reference TRBV5-6 and TRBJ2-7): DAGVTQSPTHLIKTRGQQVTLRCSPKSGHDTVSWYQQALGQGPQFIFQYYEEEERQRGNFPDRFSGHQFPNYSSELNVNALLLGDSALYLCASSLAGGRAGEQYFGPGTRLTVT.

Only a few counts were recorded for this clone. The V gene is TRBV18, the J gene TRBJ2-7; 7 nucleotides align to TRBD2. V lost 4 bases to trimming and J lost 5 bases; unmatched junction nucleotides: 8. CDR3 length: 14 amino acids. Germline CDR1 and CDR2: KGHSH and LQKENI. The chain's CDR3 is CASSRSTSVDEQYF. For the CDR3, the DNA is TGTGCCAGCTCACGATCCACTAGCGTCGACGAGCAGTACTTC. Variable domain in full (rest from reference TRBV18 and TRBJ2-7): NAGVMQNPRHLVRRRGQEARLRCSPMKGHSHVYWYRQLPEEGLKFMVYLQKENIIDESGMPKERFSAEFPKEGPSILRIQQVVRGDSAAYFCASSRSTSVDEQYFGPGTRLTVT.

The chain combines TRBV10-3 with TRBJ2-5; possible D gene TRBD2, 6 bases. This CDR3 is 15 amino acids long. Trimming pared 4 bases from V and 2 bases from J, leaving 14 bases between. CDR1 and CDR2 from the germline V gene are ENHRY and SYGVKD. This chain's CDR3 is CAISGRVGGQETQYF. In DNA, the CDR3 is TGTGCCATCAGTGGCAGGGTGGGGGGACAAGAGACCCAGTACTTC.

Ten or more counts support this clone. The CDR3 region is CASSQEGSTPGELFF. In nucleotides, the CDR3 is TGCGCCAGCAGCCAAGAAGGTAGCACCCCCGGGGAGCTGTTTTTT. The chain uses TRBV4-1 and TRBJ2-2; D not certain. The CDR3 spans 15 residues. Germline V gives CDR1 MGHRA, CDR2 YSYEKL. V lost 0 bases and J lost 6, with 11 bases in between.

The rearrangement links TRBV28 to TRBJ1-3; D gene ambiguous. The CDR3 has 13 amino acids. V lost 7 bases to trimming and J lost 2 bases, with 9 bases between them. The germline V gene has CDR1 MDHEN and CDR2 SYDVKM. The DNA of the CDR3 is TGTGCCAGCAATGGGCCTACTGGAAACACCATATATTTT. It translates to CASNGPTGNTIYF.

V is TRBV5-6 and J is TRBJ1-2; maybe TRBD1 (5 bases). The CDR3 is 14 amino acids. Looked up from germline, CDR1 is SGHDT and CDR2 is YYEEEE. Trimming left V 5 bases short and J 0 bases short, with 11 bases between. The CDR3 DNA sequence: TGTGCCAGCAGGCTACCGGGGGCTAACTATGGCTACACCTTC. It codes for CASRLPGANYGYTF.

CDR3 in amino acids: CASRKRAGGLYEQYF. The CDR3, as DNA: TGTGCCAGCAGGAAGCGGGCAGGGGGGCTCTACGAGCAGTACTTC. The chain is built from TRBV7-2 and TRBJ2-7; a possible D gene is TRBD1 (7 bases). V lost 6 bases and J lost 3, with 18 bases in between. CDR1 is SGHTA and CDR2 is FQGNSA in the germline V gene. The CDR3 is 15 amino acids.

This clone appeared a single time. CDR3 bases: TGTGCCGGAGATGAGGCGGATAAAGAGCAGTTCTTC. Protein: CAGDEADKEQFF. V usage is TRBV7-9 and J usage is TRBJ2-1; D uncertain. The V end was cut by 11 bases, the J end by 10 bases, with 18 bases between. Germline CDR1 reads SEHNR; CDR2 reads FQNEAQ (reference sequence). There are 12 residues in the CDR3.

In regard to this clone: The identical CDR3 is also encoded by other nucleotide sequences in the sample. The rearrangement links TRBV11-2 to TRBJ2-7; D unresolved. Germline V gene lookup returns CDR1 SGHAT and CDR2 FQNNGV. The CDR3 is 11 amino acids. The V end lost 6 bases, the J end lost 5 bases, and 8 bases lay between the germline ends. The CDR3 protein is CASSSYNEQYF. The CDR3 nucleotides are TGTGCCAGCAGTTCTTACAACGAGCAGTACTTC.